This T cell receptor beta chain comes out of a study of early T cells in non-severe SARS-CoV-2 infection. Individual cDNA molecules were tagged with unique molecular identifiers, the study reported. MiXCR, run by TCRdb on the 5' RACE reads, gives a single entry per CDR3 protein. The profile shows 48,000 or so distinct CDR3 sequences, 6.2% of them singletons. The CDR3 is 15 amino acids. The V gene lost 0 bases and the J gene lost 3 bases, with 12 bases spanning the gap. Germline CDR1 and CDR2: ENHRY and SYGVKD. This clonotype originated in an adult who was a healthcare worker with PCR-confirmed SARS-CoV-2 infection or an uninfected control (not recorded which). This chain links TRBV10-3 with TRBJ2-7; D is uncertain. The sequencing used whole blood, collected at baseline. DNA for the CDR3: TGTGCCATCAGTGAGTCAAAGGTCAAGGTCTACGAGCAGTACTTC. Amino acids: CAISESKVKVYEQYF.